This TCR beta chain was recorded in a study of the immune and genomic landscape of osteosarcoma (TCRdb year 2020). For the study in its entirety: The overall cohort included 48 pediatric and adult patients with high-grade osteosarcoma, and the median age at diagnosis was 25 to 30 years (range about 5-81). Poor-risk disease was overrepresented in the cohort, as 73% of patients had an unfavorable pathologic response to standard therapy and more than 55% had died. Patients in the overall cohort were around 60% male, and about 80% presented with localized disease at diagnosis. Osteosarcoma specimens were profiled with whole genome, RNA and T-cell receptor sequencing plus immunohistochemistry and reverse phase protein arrays so that immunogenic potential could be defined. The osteosarcoma immunogenomic landscape was characterized by integrating TCR sequencing results with transcriptome, protein array and immunostaining data. The goal of the study was to explain why immune checkpoint inhibitors show limited clinical activity in osteosarcoma. A couple of samples from the same tumor site were contributed by each of three patients.

Broader findings and caveats from the paper: Five or six cases had a single hyperexpanded clone dominating the repertoire, and all had fewer than 100 T-cell clonotypes. The clonality benchmarks were taken from external normal skin and healthy peripheral blood data instead of from matched normal tissue. TCR productive clonality was greater in the immune-hot C3 cluster than in the cold C1 cluster, although TCR productive clonality remained low overall. Overall, productive TCR clonality was low, with a mean of 0.09 and a maximum of 0.3, which suggests limited clonal expansion of T cells. Sample size was not determined by any statistical method, because osteosarcoma is rare and all possible samples were collected. Matched blood was collected from only a couple of patients, alongside the frozen tumor specimens.

Specimens were post-treatment primary, local recurrence and metastasis tumors from poor-prognosis patients. This clone was detected only a few times. Its antigen is still unknown. No base quality information exists; no much larger clone differs at one position. V gives up 6 bases and J gives up 0 bases, and the segment between their germline ends measures 12 bases. The CDR1 and CDR2 encoded by the germline V gene are MNHNS and SASEGT. The CDR3 runs 15 amino acids, cysteine and phenylalanine included. Kept here is only the CDR3 DNA, which spans 45 bases and is read in frame from base 1. The ImmunoSEQ Assay (Adaptive Biotechnologies) was used to immunosequence the CDR3 regions of the TCR beta chain. Under the source paper's analysis protocol: The ImmunoSEQ Analyzer platform was used to export TCRB rearrangements, read counts, read proportions and gene usage. T-cell clonality was calculated on productive rearrangements as 1 minus Pielou's evenness. In the clonal space homeostasis analysis, clonotypes were binned as rare, small, medium, large or hyperexpanded (0.01 to 1 of the repertoire). TCR productive clonality was compared across immune clusters C1, C2 and C3 using the Wilcoxon rank sum test. Entries here come from immuneACCESS through TCRdb and include only in-frame sequences with V and J called. Some clones fail to appear in such tables; in the studies checked, an unresolved V gene covers under half of the shortfall, and the cause of the remainder is unknown. Clonal size and the V and J genes are those of that table, whereas D and trimming came from the DNA. The sample table records some 4,400 clones; around 70% of these occur just once. The ten largest account for roughly a sixth of the sample.

The source material was osteosarcoma tumor tissue from the femur. This chain joins TRBV6-1 to TRBJ1-5; the D gene is not confidently resolved. The clonotype originates from a human donor with osteosarcoma. The CDR3 protein is CASRRLGYSNQPQHF. The sequenced DNA is TGTGCCAGCAGGAGACTGGGGTATAGCAATCAGCCCCAGCATTTT.